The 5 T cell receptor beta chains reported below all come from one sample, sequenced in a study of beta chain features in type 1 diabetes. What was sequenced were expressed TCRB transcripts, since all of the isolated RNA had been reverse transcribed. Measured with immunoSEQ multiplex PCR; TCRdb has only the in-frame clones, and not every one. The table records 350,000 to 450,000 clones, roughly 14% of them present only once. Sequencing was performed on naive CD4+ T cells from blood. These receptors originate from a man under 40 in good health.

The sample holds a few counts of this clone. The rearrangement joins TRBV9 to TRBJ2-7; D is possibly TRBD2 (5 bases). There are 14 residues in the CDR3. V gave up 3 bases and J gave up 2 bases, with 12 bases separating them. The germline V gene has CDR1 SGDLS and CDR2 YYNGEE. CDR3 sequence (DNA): TGTGCCAGCAGCGCAACGGGAAGAACCTACGAGCAGTACTTC. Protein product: CASSATGRTYEQYF. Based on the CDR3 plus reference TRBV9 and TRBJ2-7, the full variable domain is DSGVTQTPKHLITATGQRVTLRCSPRSGDLSVYWYQQSLDQGLQFLIQYYNGEERAKGNILERFSAQQFPDLHSELNLSSLELGDSALYFCASSATGRTYEQYFGPGTRLTVT.

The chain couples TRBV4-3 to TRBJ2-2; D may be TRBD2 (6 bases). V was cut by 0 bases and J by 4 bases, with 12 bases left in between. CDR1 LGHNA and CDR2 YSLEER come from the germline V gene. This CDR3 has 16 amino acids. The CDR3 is CASSQDPGVVTGELFF. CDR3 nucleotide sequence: TGCGCCAGCAGCCAAGATCCGGGAGTCGTCACCGGGGAGCTGTTTTTT.

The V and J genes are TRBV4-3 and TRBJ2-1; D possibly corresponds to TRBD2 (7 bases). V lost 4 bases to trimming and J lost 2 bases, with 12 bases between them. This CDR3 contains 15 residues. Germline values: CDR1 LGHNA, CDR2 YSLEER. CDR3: CASSLGGGAYNEQFF. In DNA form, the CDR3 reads TGCGCCAGCAGCCTAGGAGGGGGGGCCTACAATGAGCAGTTCTTC.

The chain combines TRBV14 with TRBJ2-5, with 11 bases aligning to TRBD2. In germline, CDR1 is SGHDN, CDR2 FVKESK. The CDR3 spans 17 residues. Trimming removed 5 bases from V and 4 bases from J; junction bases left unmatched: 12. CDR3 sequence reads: CASSSDIAGGKRETQYF. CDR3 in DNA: TGTGCCAGCAGCTCCGATATAGCGGGGGGGAAGAGAGAGACCCAGTACTTC.

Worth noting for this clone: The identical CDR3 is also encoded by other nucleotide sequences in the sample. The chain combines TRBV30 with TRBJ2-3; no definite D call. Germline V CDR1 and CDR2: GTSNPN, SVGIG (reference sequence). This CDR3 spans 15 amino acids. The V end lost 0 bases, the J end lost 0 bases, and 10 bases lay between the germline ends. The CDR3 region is CAWSVVGSSTDTQYF. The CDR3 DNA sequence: TGTGCCTGGAGTGTTGTGGGATCCAGCACAGATACGCAGTATTTT.